These T cell receptor beta chains were read from a single sample in a study of blood T cell repertoires in COVID-19. The data were produced by immunoSEQ multiplex PCR, yet TCRdb's version contains in-frame clones alone and is incomplete. The profile shows more than 50,000 clones, approximately 85% of them singletons. Sequenced input: peripheral blood. The source is a human donor in a cohort sampled during active COVID-19. Each CDR3 is given with its conserved first and last residue. Each record gives: V gene, D gene, J gene, clone size, CDR3 protein, CDR3 DNA. A D gene is named only where the DNA matches it firmly. The size field is filled for only some rows; it gives once, few, many or a size class.

TRBV20-1	-	TRBJ1-2	-	CKPANYGYTF	TGCAAACCAGCTAACTATGGCTACACCTTC
TRBV4-2	TRBD2	TRBJ2-5	few	CASSQDRLAETQYF	TGTGCCAGCAGCCAAGATCGACTAGCGGAGACCCAGTACTTC
TRBV7-9	-	TRBJ1-2	-	CASSLAVLAPAF	TGTGCCAGCAGCTTAGCGGTGTTAGCGCCCGCCTTC
TRBV10-2	TRBD1	TRBJ1-2	once	CASRFGTGGTNYGYTF	TGCGCCAGCAGGTTTGGGACAGGGGGAACTAACTATGGCTACACCTTC
TRBV29-1	-	TRBJ2-5	-	CSVDFQGGETQYF	TGCAGCGTTGATTTTCAGGGCGGAGAGACCCAGTACTTC
TRBV7-3	-	TRBJ2-1	-	CASSPETGRSNEQFF	TGTGCCAGCAGCCCCGAGACAGGAAGGTCCAATGAGCAGTTCTTC
TRBV2	-	TRBJ1-4	-	CASSLQSPRKLFF	TGTGCCAGCAGTCTCCAGTCCCCACGAAAACTGTTTTTT
TRBV5-1	TRBD2	TRBJ2-3	-	CASSLDGTSGAVTDTQYF	TGCGCCAGCAGCTTGGATGGGACTAGCGGGGCGGTTACAGATACGCAGTATTTT
TRBV5-1	-	TRBJ2-5	-	CASSLTPAGYQETQYF	TGCGCCAGCAGCTTGACCCCCGCAGGCTATCAAGAGACCCAGTACTTC
TRBV6-2/TRBV6-3	-	TRBJ2-1	-	CASSYSHSSYNEQFF	TGTGCCAGCAGTTACTCCCATAGCTCCTACAATGAGCAGTTCTTC
TRBV7-8	TRBD2	TRBJ2-3	-	CASSHGRQRGSTDTQYF	TGTGCCAGCAGCCACGGCCGGCAGCGGGGGAGCACAGATACGCAGTATTTT
TRBV19	TRBD1	TRBJ2-7	-	CASNFLRDRGRQHDEQYF	TGTGCCAGTAATTTCCTCCGGGACAGGGGGCGCCAGCATGACGAGCAGTACTTC
TRBV28	-	TRBJ2-7	-	CASKQQGPYEQYF	TGTGCCAGCAAACAACAGGGACCCTACGAGCAGTACTTC
TRBV4-1	TRBD1	TRBJ1-3	-	CASSVRDRGTTIYF	TGCGCCAGCAGCGTCCGGGACAGGGGTACCACCATATATTTT
TRBV9	-	TRBJ1-3	-	CASSPEGWNIYF	TGTGCCAGCAGCCCTGAGGGATGGAACATATATTTT
TRBV7-2	TRBD1	TRBJ2-5	once	CASSQRTGLETQYF	TGTGCCAGCAGCCAACGGACAGGGTTAGAGACCCAGTACTTC
TRBV10-2	TRBD1	TRBJ1-1	-	CASRGQGIIMNTEAFF	TGCGCCAGCAGGGGACAGGGTATAATTATGAACACTGAAGCTTTCTTT
TRBV6-5	-	TRBJ1-2	-	CASSWVGQGYGYTF	TGTGCCAGCAGTTGGGTTGGGCAGGGCTATGGCTACACCTTC
TRBV19	TRBD1	TRBJ2-5	-	CASRLGQGIETQYF	TGTGCCAGTAGACTCGGACAGGGGATTGAGACCCAGTACTTC
TRBV5-4	-	TRBJ2-5	-	CASSRENPKGETQYF	TGTGCCAGCAGCCGGGAGAATCCAAAAGGGGAGACCCAGTACTTC
TRBV19	-	TRBJ1-4	-	CATHSEKLFF	TGTGCCACCCATAGTGAAAAACTGTTTTTT
TRBV6-6	-	TRBJ2-7	-	CASSYIADEQYF	TGTGCCAGCAGTTACATAGCGGACGAGCAGTACTTC
TRBV29-1	-	TRBJ1-2	-	CSVETLYGYTF	TGCAGCGTGGAGACTCTCTATGGCTACACCTTC
TRBV5-1	-	TRBJ1-5	-	CASSPGDSNQPQHF	TGCGCCAGCAGCCCAGGGGATAGCAATCAGCCCCAGCATTTT
TRBV2	-	TRBJ1-5	few	CASKQGRYSNQPQHF	TGTGCCAGCAAGCAGGGCAGATATAGCAATCAGCCCCAGCATTTT